This section outlines one T cell receptor beta chain sequence together with its context. The antigen remains undetermined. CDR3 length equals 14 residues. Germline trimming cut 7 bases from V and 3 bases from J; bases unmatched to any gene: 6. Germline V gene data show CDR1 as ENHRY and CDR2 as SYGVKD. PCR amplification relied on 60 Vbeta primers (plus 13 Jbeta primers). Measured with immunoSEQ multiplex PCR; TCRdb has only the in-frame clones, and not every one. The top ten clones hold roughly 3.4% of a sample with 110,000 to 150,000 clones, roughly 82% of them seen once. The data were taken from a study of cytomegalovirus exposure and HLA in healthy donors. Points from the study as a whole: Several of the most significant clusters appeared linked to common viral pathogens, based on a later analysis. The study recorded about 150 TCR beta chains that were cytomegalovirus-associated. In terms of immune exposure information, only CMV serostatus was available. Among donors in an Asian-associated ancestry cluster, a later analysis reportedly found fewer N-insertions than the roughly 610-donor mean.

This sequence originates from a male donor in good health and CMV-seronegative. The V call is TRBV10-3, the J call TRBJ2-7; 10 bases line up with TRBD2. The source material was PBMCs. CDR3 coding DNA: TGTGCCATCACCCGCAGCGGGAGGGGCTACGAGCAGTACTTC. Its translation: CAITRSGRGYEQYF.